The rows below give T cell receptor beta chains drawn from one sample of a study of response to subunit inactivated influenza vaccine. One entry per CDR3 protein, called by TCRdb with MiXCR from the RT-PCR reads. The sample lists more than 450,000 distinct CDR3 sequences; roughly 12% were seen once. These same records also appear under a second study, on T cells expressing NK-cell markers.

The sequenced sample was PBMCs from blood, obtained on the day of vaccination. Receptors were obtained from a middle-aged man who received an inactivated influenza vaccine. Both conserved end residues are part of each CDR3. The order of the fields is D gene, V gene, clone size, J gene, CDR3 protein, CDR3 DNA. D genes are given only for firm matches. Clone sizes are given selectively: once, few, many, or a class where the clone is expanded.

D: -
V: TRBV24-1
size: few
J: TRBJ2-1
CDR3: CATSDFVSGINNEQFF
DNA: TGTGCCACCAGTGATTTTGTTAGCGGAATCAACAATGAGCAGTTCTTC

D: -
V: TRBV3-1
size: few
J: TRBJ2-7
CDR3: CASSQEAGRYEQYF
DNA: TGTGCCAGCAGCCAAGAGGCCGGCCGCTACGAGCAGTACTTC

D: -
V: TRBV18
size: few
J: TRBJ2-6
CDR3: CASSIAGANVLTF
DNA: TGTGCCAGCTCCATTGCTGGGGCCAACGTCCTGACTTTC

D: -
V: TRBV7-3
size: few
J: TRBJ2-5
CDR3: CASSGQPQETQYF
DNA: TGTGCCAGCAGCGGACAGCCCCAAGAGACCCAGTACTTC

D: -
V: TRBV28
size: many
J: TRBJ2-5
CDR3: CASSPTRVLQETQYF
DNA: TGTGCCAGCAGTCCAACCAGGGTTTTGCAAGAGACCCAGTACTTC

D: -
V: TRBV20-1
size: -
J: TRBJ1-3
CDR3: CSARRGSGNTIYF
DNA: TGCAGTGCTAGACGTGGCTCTGGAAACACCATATATTTT

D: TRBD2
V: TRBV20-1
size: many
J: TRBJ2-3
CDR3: CSPTGLAGGSTDTQYF
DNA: TGCAGCCCTACAGGGCTAGCGGGTGGGAGCACAGATACGCAGTATTTT

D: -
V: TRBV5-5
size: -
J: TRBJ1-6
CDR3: CASSPERGPLHF
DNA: TGTGCCAGCAGCCCAGAAAGAGGACCCCTCCACTTT

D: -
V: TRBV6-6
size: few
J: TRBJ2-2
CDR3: CACAWGYTGELFF
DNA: TGTGCCTGCGCTTGGGGTTACACCGGGGAGCTGTTTTTT

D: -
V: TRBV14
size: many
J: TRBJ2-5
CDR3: CASSQDLTAAYQETQYF
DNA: TGTGCCAGCAGCCAAGATCTCACGGCAGCTTACCAAGAGACCCAGTACTTC

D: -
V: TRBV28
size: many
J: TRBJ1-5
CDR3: CASSRQHSNQPQHF
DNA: TGTGCCAGCAGTAGACAGCATAGCAATCAGCCCCAGCATTTT

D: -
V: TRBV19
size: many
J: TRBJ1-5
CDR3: CASSTEPAPGGAPQHF
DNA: TGTGCCAGTAGTACAGAACCTGCGCCCGGGGGGGCGCCCCAGCATTTT

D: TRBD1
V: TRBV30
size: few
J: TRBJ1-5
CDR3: CAWSPWTGVQPQHF
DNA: TGTGCCTGGAGTCCCTGGACAGGGGTACAGCCCCAGCATTTT

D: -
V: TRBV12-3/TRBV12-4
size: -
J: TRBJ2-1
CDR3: CASSSADNEQFF
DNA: TGTGCCAGCAGTTCGGCAGACAATGAGCAGTTCTTC

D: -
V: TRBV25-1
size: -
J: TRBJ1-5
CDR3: CASSDSGSYQPQHF
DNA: TGTGCCAGCAGTGACAGTGGTTCGTACCAGCCCCAGCATTTT

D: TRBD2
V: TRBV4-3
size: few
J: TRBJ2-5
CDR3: CASSQVGGRKETQYF
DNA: TGCGCCAGCAGCCAAGTCGGCGGGAGGAAAGAGACCCAGTACTTC

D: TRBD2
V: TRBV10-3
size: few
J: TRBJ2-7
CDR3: CAISDYGLAEAFYEQYF
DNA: TGTGCCATCAGTGATTATGGACTAGCGGAGGCCTTCTACGAGCAGTACTTC

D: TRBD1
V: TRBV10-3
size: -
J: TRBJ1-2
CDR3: CAIRSSTGGGNNYGYTF
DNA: TGTGCCATCAGATCCAGTACAGGGGGCGGAAATAACTATGGCTACACCTTC

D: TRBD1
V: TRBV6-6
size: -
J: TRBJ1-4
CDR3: CASSRDRWEKLFF
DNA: TGTGCCAGCAGCCGGGACAGATGGGAAAAACTGTTTTTT

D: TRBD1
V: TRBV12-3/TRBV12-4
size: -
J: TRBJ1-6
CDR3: CASRLRGQNSPLHF
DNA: TGTGCCAGCAGACTCAGGGGGCAGAATTCACCCCTCCACTTT

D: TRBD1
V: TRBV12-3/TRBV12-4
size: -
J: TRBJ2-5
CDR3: CASSLWQGVKETQYF
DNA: TGTGCCAGCAGTTTATGGCAGGGGGTAAAAGAGACCCAGTACTTC

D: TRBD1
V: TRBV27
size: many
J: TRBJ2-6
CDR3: CASSPETGALGGANVLTF
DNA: TGTGCCAGCAGTCCGGAGACAGGGGCCCTAGGAGGGGCCAACGTCCTGACTTTC

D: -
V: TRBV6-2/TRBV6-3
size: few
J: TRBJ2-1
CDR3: CATKGGYRGVEQFF
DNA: TGTGCCACCAAGGGGGGATACCGGGGGGTTGAGCAGTTCTTC

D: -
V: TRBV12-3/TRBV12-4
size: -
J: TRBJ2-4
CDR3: CASNIVRVRAKNIQYF
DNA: TGTGCCAGCAATATTGTCCGCGTGAGAGCCAAAAACATTCAGTACTTC

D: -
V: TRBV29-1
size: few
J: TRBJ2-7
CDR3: CSVAGGTSGEQYF
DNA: TGCAGCGTTGCCGGAGGCACCTCTGGCGAGCAGTACTTC